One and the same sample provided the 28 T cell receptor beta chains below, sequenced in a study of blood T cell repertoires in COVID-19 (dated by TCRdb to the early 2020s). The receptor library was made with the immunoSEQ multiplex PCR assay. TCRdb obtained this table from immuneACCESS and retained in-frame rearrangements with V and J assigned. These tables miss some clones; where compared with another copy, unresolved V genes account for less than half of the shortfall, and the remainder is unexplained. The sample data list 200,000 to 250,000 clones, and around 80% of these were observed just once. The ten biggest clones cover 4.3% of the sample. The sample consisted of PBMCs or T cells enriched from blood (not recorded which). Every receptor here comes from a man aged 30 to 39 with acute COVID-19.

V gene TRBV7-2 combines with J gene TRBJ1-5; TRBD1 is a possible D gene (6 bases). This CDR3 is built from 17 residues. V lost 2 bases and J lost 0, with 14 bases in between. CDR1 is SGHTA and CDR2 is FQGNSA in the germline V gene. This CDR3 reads CASSLPLDRYSNQPQHF. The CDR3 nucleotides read TGTGCCAGCAGCTTACCCTTGGACAGATATAGCAATCAGCCCCAGCATTTT. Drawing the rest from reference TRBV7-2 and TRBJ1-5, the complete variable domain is GAGVSQSPSNKVTEKGKDVELRCDPISGHTALYWYRQSLGQGLEFLIYFQGNSAPDKSGLPSDRFSAERTGGSVSTLTIQRTQQEDSAVYLCASSLPLDRYSNQPQHFGDGTRLSIL.

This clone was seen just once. Here the CDR3 DNA reads TGTGCCATCCTAGACAGTCCCGGGGGAAACACCATATATTTT. This gives the protein CAILDSPGGNTIYF. This rearrangement joins TRBV10-3 to TRBJ1-3; perhaps TRBD1 as D (5 bases). Between the trimmed V and J ends, which lost 8 bases and 4 bases, there was a span of 15 bases. Germline V gene data show CDR1 as ENHRY and CDR2 as SYGVKD. The CDR3 loop spans 14 amino acids.

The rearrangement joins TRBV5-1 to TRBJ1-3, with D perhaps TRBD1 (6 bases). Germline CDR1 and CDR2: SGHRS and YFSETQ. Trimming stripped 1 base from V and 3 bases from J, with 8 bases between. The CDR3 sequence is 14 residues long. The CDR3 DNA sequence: TGCGCCAGCAGCTTGACAGGGTATGGAAACACCATATATTTT. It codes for CASSLTGYGNTIYF.

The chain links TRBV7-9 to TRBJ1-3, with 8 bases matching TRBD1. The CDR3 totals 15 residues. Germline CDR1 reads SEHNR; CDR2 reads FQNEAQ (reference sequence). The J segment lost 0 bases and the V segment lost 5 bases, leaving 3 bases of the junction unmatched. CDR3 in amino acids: CASSPTGGSGNTIYF. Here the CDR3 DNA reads TGTGCCAGCAGCCCCACAGGGGGCTCTGGAAACACCATATATTTT. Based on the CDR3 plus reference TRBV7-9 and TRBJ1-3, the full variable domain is DTGVSQNPRHKITKRGQNVTFRCDPISEHNRLYWYRQTLGQGPEFLTYFQNEAQLEKSRLLSDRFSAERPKGSFSTLEIQRTEQGDSAMYLCASSPTGGSGNTIYFGEGSWLTVV.

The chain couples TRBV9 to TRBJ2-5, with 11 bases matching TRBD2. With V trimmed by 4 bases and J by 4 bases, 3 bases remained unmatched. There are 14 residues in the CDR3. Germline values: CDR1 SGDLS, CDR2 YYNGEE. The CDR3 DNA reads TGTGCCAGCAGCCAAACTAGCGGGGGAGAGACCCAGTACTTC. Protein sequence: CASSQTSGGETQYF.

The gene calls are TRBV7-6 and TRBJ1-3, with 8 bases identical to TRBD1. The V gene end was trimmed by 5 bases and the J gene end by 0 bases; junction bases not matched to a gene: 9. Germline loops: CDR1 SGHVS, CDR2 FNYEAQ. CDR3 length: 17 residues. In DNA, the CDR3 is TGTGCCAGCAGCGCCAGACAGGGGCCTAGCTCTGGAAACACCATATATTTT. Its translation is CASSARQGPSSGNTIYF. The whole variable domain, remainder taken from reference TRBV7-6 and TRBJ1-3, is GAGVSQSPRYKVTKRGQDVALRCDPISGHVSLYWYRQALGQGPEFLTYFNYEAQQDKSGLPNDRFSAERPEGSISTLTIQRTEQRDSAMYRCASSARQGPSSGNTIYFGEGSWLTVV.

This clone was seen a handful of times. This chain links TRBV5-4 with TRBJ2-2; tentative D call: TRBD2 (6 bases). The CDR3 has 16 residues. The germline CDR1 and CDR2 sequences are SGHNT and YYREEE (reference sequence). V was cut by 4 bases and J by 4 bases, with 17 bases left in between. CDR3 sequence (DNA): TGTGCCAGCAGCCCCCCTCGGCAGGGAGGCACCGGGGAGCTGTTTTTT. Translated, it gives CASSPPRQGGTGELFF.

This chain's CDR3 is CASSLPLEWTGRWGTEAFF. DNA of the CDR3: TGTGCCAGCAGTCTCCCCCTCGAGTGGACAGGGCGATGGGGCACTGAAGCTTTCTTT. The rearrangement links TRBV28 to TRBJ1-1, with TRBD1 matching 8 bases. Germline CDR1 is MDHEN and CDR2 is SYDVKM. Germline trimming cut 5 bases from V and 4 bases from J; bases unmatched to any gene: 21. The CDR3 extends over 19 amino acids.

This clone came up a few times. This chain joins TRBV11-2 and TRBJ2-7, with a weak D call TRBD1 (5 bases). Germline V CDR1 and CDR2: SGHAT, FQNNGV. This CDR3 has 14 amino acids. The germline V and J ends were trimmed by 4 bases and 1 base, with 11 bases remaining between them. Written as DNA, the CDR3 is TGTGCCAGCAGCTGGGGCAGGGCGTCCTACGAGCAGTACTTC. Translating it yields CASSWGRASYEQYF.

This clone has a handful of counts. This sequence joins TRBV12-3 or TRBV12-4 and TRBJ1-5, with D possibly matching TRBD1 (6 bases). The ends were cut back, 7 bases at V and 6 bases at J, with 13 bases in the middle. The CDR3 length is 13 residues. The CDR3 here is CASNRVVGQPQHF. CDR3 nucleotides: TGTGCCAGCAACAGGGTGGTTGGTCAGCCCCAGCATTTT.

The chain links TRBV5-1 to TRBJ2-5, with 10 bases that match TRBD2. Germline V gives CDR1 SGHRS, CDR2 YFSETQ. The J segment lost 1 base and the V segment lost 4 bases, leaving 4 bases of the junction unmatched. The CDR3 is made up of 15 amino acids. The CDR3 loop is CASSKSGGVQETQYF. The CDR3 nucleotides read TGCGCCAGCAGCAAAAGCGGGGGGGTCCAAGAGACCCAGTACTTC. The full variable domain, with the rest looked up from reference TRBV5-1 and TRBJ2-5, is KAGVTQTPRYLIKTRGQQVTLSCSPISGHRSVSWYQQTPGQGLQFLFEYFSETQRNKGNFPGRFSGRQFSNSRSEMNVSTLELGDSALYLCASSKSGGVQETQYFGPGTRLLVL.

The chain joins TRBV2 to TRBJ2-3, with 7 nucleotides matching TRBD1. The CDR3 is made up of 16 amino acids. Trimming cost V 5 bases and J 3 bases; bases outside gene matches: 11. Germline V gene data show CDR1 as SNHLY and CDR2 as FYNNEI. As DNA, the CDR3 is TGTGCCAGCAGTTTGACCGGGACAGACAATACAGATACGCAGTATTTT. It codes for CASSLTGTDNTDTQYF. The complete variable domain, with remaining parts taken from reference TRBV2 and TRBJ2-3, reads EPEVTQTPSHQVTQMGQEVILRCVPISNHLYFYWYRQILGQKVEFLVSFYNNEISEKSEIFDDQFSVERPDGSNFTLKIRSTKLEDSAMYFCASSLTGTDNTDTQYFGPGTRLTVL.

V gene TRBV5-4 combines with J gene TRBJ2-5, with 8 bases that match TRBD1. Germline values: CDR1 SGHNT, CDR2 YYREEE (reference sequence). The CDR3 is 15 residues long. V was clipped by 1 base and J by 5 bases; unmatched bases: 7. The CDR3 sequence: CASSLWAGGAETQYF. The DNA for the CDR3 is TGTGCCAGCAGCTTGTGGGCAGGGGGCGCGGAGACCCAGTACTTC.

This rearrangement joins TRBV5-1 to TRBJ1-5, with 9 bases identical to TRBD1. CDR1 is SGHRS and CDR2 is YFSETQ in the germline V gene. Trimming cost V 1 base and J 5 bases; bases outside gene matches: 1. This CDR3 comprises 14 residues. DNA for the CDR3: TGCGCCAGCAGCTTGCGGACAGGGGATCAGCCCCAGCATTTT. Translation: CASSLRTGDQPQHF.

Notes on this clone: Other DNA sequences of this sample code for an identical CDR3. The CDR3 reads CASSYSQGNYGYTF. CDR3 DNA sequence: TGTGCCAGCAGTTACTCCCAGGGAAACTATGGCTACACCTTC. This chain uses TRBV6-5 with TRBJ1-2, with a weak D call TRBD1 (5 bases). The germline V gene encodes CDR1 MNHEY and CDR2 SVGAGI. CDR3 length: 14 amino acids. V shed 0 bases and J shed 2 bases, with 7 bases lying between them.

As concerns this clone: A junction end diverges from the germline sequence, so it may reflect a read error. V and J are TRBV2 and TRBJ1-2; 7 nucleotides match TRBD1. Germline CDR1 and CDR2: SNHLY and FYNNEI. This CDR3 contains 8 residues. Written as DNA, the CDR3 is TGTGCCATGGGGACAGTCGGCTTC. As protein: CAMGTVGF.

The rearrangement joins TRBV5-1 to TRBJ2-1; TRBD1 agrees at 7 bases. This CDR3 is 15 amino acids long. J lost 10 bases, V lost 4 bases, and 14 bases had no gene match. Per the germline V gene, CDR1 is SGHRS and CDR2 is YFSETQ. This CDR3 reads CASSEGQVLSLEQFF. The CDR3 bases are TGCGCCAGCAGCGAAGGACAGGTCCTTTCCCTCGAGCAGTTCTTC.

The CDR3 loop reads CASSFSGGNTEAFF. In DNA, the CDR3 is TGTGCCAGCAGCTTCTCAGGGGGGAACACTGAAGCTTTCTTT. This chain connects TRBV3-1 (or the pseudogene TRBV3-2) to TRBJ1-1; TRBD1 matches 7 bases. V was clipped by 5 bases and J by 1 base; unmatched bases: 4. CDR3 length: 14 residues. The V gene's germline CDR1 is LGHDT and CDR2 YNNKEL (reference sequence).

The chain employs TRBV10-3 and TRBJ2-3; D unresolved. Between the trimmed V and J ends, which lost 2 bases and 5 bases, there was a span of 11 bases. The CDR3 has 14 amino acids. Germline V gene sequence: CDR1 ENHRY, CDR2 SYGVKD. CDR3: CAISEGSTGDTQYF. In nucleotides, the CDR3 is TGTGCCATCAGTGAGGGAAGCACGGGAGATACGCAGTATTTT.

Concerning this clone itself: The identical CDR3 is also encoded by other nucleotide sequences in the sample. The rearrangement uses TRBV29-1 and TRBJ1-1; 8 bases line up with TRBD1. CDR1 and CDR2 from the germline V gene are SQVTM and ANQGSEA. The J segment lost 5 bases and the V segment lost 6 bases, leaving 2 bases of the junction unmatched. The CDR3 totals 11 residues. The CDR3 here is CSVRQGTEAFF. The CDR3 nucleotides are TGCAGCGTCCGACAGGGGACTGAAGCTTTCTTT. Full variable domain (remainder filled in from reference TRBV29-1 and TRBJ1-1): SAVISQKPSRDICQRGTSLTIQCQVDSQVTMMFWYRQQPGQSLTLIATANQGSEATYESGFVIDKFPISRPNLTFSTLTVSNMSPEDSSIYLCSVRQGTEAFFGQGTRLTVV.

CDR3 DNA: TGTGCCAGCAGCACGGGGGGGGATGAAAAACTGTTTTTT. Its translation is CASSTGGDEKLFF. The V gene is TRBV5-4, the J gene TRBJ1-4; D perhaps matches TRBD1 (5 bases). CDR1 is SGHNT, CDR2 YYREEE, per germline (reference sequence). The germline V and J ends were trimmed by 4 bases and 6 bases, with 10 bases remaining between them. The CDR3 loop spans 13 amino acids.

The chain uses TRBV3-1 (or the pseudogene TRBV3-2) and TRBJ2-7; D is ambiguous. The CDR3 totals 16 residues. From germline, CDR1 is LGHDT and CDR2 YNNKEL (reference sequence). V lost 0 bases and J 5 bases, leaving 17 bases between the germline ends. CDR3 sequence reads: CASSQDRTPTVNEQYF. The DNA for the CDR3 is TGTGCCAGCAGCCAAGATCGTACTCCCACGGTGAACGAGCAGTACTTC.

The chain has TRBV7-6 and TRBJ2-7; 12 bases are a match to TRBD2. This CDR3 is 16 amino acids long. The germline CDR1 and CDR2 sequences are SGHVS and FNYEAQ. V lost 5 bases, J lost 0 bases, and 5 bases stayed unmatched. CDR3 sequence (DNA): TGTGCCAGCAGCCAAGGACTAGCGGGGAGCTCCTACGAGCAGTACTTC. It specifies CASSQGLAGSSYEQYF.

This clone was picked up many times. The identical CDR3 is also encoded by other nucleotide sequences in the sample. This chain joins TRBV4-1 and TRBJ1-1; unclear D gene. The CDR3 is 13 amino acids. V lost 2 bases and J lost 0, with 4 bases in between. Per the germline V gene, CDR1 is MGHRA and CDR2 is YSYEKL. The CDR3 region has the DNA TGCGCCAGCAGCCAACCTATGAACACTGAAGCTTTCTTT. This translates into CASSQPMNTEAFF.

The CDR3 sequence is CASSTETEAFF. Here the CDR3 DNA reads TGTGCCAGTAGTACCGAGACTGAAGCTTTCTTT. This chain uses TRBV19 with TRBJ1-1; D not certain. Germline CDR1 and CDR2: LNHDA and SQIVND (reference sequence). The CDR3 runs 11 residues. V lost 4 bases to trimming and J lost 5 bases, with 5 bases between them.

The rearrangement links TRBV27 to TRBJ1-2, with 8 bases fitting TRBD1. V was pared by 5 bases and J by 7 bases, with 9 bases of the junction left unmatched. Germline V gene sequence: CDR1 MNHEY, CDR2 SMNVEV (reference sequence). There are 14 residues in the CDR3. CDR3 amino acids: CASSPDRVGSGYTF. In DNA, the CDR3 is TGTGCCAGCAGTCCGGACAGGGTTGGTTCTGGCTACACCTTC.

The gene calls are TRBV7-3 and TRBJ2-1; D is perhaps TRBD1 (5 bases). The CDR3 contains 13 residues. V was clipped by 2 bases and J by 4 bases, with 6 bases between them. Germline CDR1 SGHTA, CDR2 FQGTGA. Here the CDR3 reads CASSLDRYNEQFF. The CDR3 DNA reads TGTGCCAGCAGCTTAGACAGATACAATGAGCAGTTCTTC.

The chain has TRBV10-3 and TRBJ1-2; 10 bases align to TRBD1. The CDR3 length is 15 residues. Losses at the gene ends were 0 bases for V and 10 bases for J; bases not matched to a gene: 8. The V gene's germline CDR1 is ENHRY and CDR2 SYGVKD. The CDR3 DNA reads TGTGCCATCAGTGAGTCCCGGACAGGGGGTATTATCTACACCTTC. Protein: CAISESRTGGIIYTF.